This TCR beta chain derives from a study of shared clonotypes between healthy human individuals. Findings of the study overall: In contrast to clonotypes shared by all four donors, non-shared clonotypes had lower generation probabilities. Depth of sequencing was expected to influence donor clonotype sharing.

The authors distributed each subset's genomic DNA evenly over several immunoSEQ plates. The data were produced by immunoSEQ multiplex PCR, yet TCRdb's version contains in-frame clones alone and is incomplete. This sample has approximately 2.3 million clones, with 85% to 95% found just once. On this clone: Antigen specificity is unknown.

CDR1 and CDR2 (germline): SGHRS, YFSETQ. J was trimmed by 1 base and V by 4 bases; bases with no gene match: 4. The CDR3 runs 14 residues. The chain combines TRBV5-1 with TRBJ1-1; TRBD1 matches 7 bases. Material: naive CD4+ T cells from PBMCs. The subset is: CD45RA+ positively selected. The receptor's source is a man younger than 35 in good health. Some clones in this sample may be carry-over from other donors' samples. The CDR3 loop is CASSARDRNTEAFF. The CDR3 coding sequence is TGCGCCAGCAGCGCACGGGACAGGAACACTGAAGCTTTCTTT.